This T cell receptor beta chain was profiled in a study of T cell responses to AZD1222 COVID-19 vaccine. Findings of the study overall: White British people made up most donors, females outnumbered males, and clonal diversity was possibly underestimated. Nearly half of unique spike-specific TCRs reportedly avoided B.1.351 and B.1.1.7 mutated regions. Spike was spanned by vaccine-associated CD4 TCRs, which were dominant at 160-218 and 743-854.

TCRdb keeps only in-frame clones here, not all; method: immunoSEQ multiplex PCR. The sample contains approximately 24,000 clones, roughly 85% of which appear only once. This CDR3 is 16 amino acids long. Germline CDR1 LGHNA, CDR2 YSLEER. The V gene lost 0 bases and the J gene lost 0 bases, with 11 bases spanning the gap. A word on this clone: Antigen unknown.

Sequenced here: peripheral blood, sampled 28 days after the second AZD1222 dose. This TCR derives from an adult who received the AZD1222 COVID-19 vaccine. The gene calls are TRBV4-3 and TRBJ2-5; unclear D gene. CDR3 DNA sequence: TGCGCCAGCAGCCAAGATTTCTCCTTGTACCAAGAGACCCAGTACTTC. It translates to CASSQDFSLYQETQYF.